This T cell receptor (beta chain) was captured by sequencing in a study of T-cell memory formation after mild COVID-19. This CDR3 spans 14 amino acids. With V trimmed by 5 bases and J by 5 bases, 6 bases remained unmatched. CDR1 and CDR2 (germline): SEHNR, FQNEAQ (reference sequence). TCRdb re-called the 5' RACE reads with MiXCR, one entry per CDR3 protein. The sample lists about 180,000 distinct CDR3 sequences; about a fifth were seen once. Sequenced material: PBMCs or a T cell subset sorted from them (not recorded which). The chain carries TRBV7-9 and TRBJ1-5; 7 nucleotides match TRBD1. The TCR was taken from a man aged 18 to 30 who had mild COVID-19 (a few samples of this study predate the infection). Cell type and time point are not known. The CDR3 bases are TGTGCCAGCAGCGGGACAGTAGGAGATCAGCCCCAGCATTTT. Encoded protein: CASSGTVGDQPQHF.